The present entry profiles one T cell receptor beta chain with its context. Its antigen is still unknown. The sample belongs to a study of human thymus T cells. V gave up 3 bases and J gave up 6 bases, with 10 bases separating them. Germline assignment: CDR1 SGHRS and CDR2 YFSETQ. CDR3 length equals 13 residues. Measured with immunoSEQ multiplex PCR; TCRdb has only the in-frame clones, and not every one. The data contain 86,000 or so clones, 95% to 98% of them singletons. Notes on the study in general: Related research described strongly overlapping thymic repertoires in unrelated people. Repertoires from thymus and blood appeared to show biased V and J gene usage.

Resected material from corrective heart surgery provided the thymus tissue analysed. Healthy Finnish infants undergoing corrective surgery for congenital heart defects were the donors. Specimen: thymus tissue. The genes are TRBV5-1 and TRBJ2-1, with D perhaps matching TRBD2 (6 bases). This TCR derives from a boy under two years old with a congenital heart defect but otherwise immunologically healthy. CDR3 loop: CASSSLARNEQFF. CDR3 sequence (DNA): TGCGCCAGCAGCTCACTAGCACGCAATGAGCAGTTCTTC.